The rows below give T cell receptor beta chains drawn from one sample of a study of human T cells and chemical hapten exposure. TCRdb re-called the RACE reads through MiXCR, storing one row per CDR3 protein. The sample lists 300,000 to 450,000 distinct CDR3 sequences; around 5.5% were seen once. This sample comprised whole blood, obtained in connection with sensitization to the hapten diphenylcyclopropenone (DPC). The receptors shown here come from a woman between 45 and 65 years old with alopecia areata. Some clones in this sample may be carry-over from other donors' samples. Both conserved end residues are part of each CDR3. Fields, in order: D gene, J gene, clone size, V gene, CDR3 protein, CDR3 DNA. The D gene is left open where the match is weak. Rows give clone size only sometimes, using once, few, many, or a class for an expanded clone.

-	TRBJ2-2	many	TRBV6-2/TRBV6-3	CASSSGSLTGELFF	TGTGCCAGCAGTTCTGGAAGCCTCACCGGGGAGCTGTTTTTT
TRBD2	TRBJ2-3	many	TRBV29-1	CSFSGILDTQYF	TGCAGCTTCAGCGGGATATTAGATACGCAGTATTTT
-	TRBJ2-2	-	TRBV29-1	CSALMGPGELFF	TGCAGCGCCCTAATGGGCCCCGGGGAGCTGTTTTTT
-	TRBJ2-4	few	TRBV9	CASSVGSAKNIQYF	TGTGCCAGCAGCGTAGGGAGTGCGAAAAACATTCAGTACTTC
TRBD1	TRBJ2-1	few	TRBV6-4	CASSDHPGQGSPLAGFSYNEQFF	TGTGCCAGCAGTGACCATCCGGGACAGGGGTCACCCCTAGCGGGTTTTTCCTACAATGAGCAGTTCTTC
TRBD2	TRBJ2-7	few	TRBV7-8	CASSLGAGDSYF	TGTGCCAGCAGCTTGGGCGCGGGAGATTCGTACTTC
TRBD2	TRBJ2-3	few	TRBV5-1	CASSGGAADTQYF	TGCGCCAGCTCCGGGGGGGCCGCAGATACGCAGTATTTT
TRBD1	TRBJ1-2	once	TRBV13	CASSPRRQGELYGYTF	TGTGCCAGCAGCCCAAGACGACAGGGAGAATTATATGGCTACACCTTC
-	TRBJ1-1	many	TRBV7-2	CASSLQGYTEAFF	TGTGCCAGCAGCTTACAGGGGTACACTGAAGCTTTCTTT
TRBD2	TRBJ2-3	-	TRBV12-3/TRBV12-4	CASTPRGGSTDTQYF	TGTGCCAGCACTCCGCGGGGGGGGAGCACAGATACGCAGTATTTT
TRBD2	TRBJ2-5	-	TRBV5-1	CASSGRLAGGETQYF	TGCGCCAGCAGCGGACGACTAGCGGGGGGAGAGACCCAGTACTTC
-	TRBJ1-5	-	TRBV6-1	CASSESGFNQPQHF	TGTGCCAGCAGTGAATCAGGGTTCAATCAGCCCCAGCATTTT
TRBD1	TRBJ1-2	-	TRBV18	CASSPGTGINYGYTF	TGTGCCAGCTCACCAGGGACAGGGATTAACTATGGCTACACCTTC
-	TRBJ2-3	few	TRBV5-6	CASSFGDTDTQYF	TGTGCCAGCAGCTTTGGTGACACAGATACGCAGTATTTT
-	TRBJ1-1	few	TRBV30	CAWTYNLNTEAFF	TGTGCCTGGACGTACAACTTGAACACTGAAGCTTTCTTT
TRBD2	TRBJ2-7	many	TRBV20-1	CSASSPTSGNNEQYF	TGCAGTGCTTCTTCACCGACTAGCGGGAACAACGAGCAGTACTTC
-	TRBJ2-3	-	TRBV9	CASSPRGGFTDTQYF	TGTGCCAGCAGCCCCCGCGGCGGGTTCACAGATACGCAGTATTTT
-	TRBJ1-5	few	TRBV20-1	CSAQGISGNQPQHF	TGCAGTGCTCAGGGGATTTCTGGCAATCAGCCCCAGCATTTT
TRBD2	TRBJ2-1	many	TRBV28	CASSFISGGLLHEQFF	TGTGCCAGCAGTTTTATCTCGGGAGGACTTTTGCATGAGCAGTTCTTC
TRBD1	TRBJ2-7	many	TRBV29-1	CSVEGDRDPLEQYF	TGCAGCGTTGAAGGGGACAGGGACCCCCTTGAGCAGTACTTC
TRBD1	TRBJ2-1	-	TRBV6-6	CASSYVRTGTYNEQFF	TGTGCCAGCAGTTACGTGCGGACAGGGACCTACAATGAGCAGTTCTTC
-	TRBJ2-4	many	TRBV18	CASSLIGTIGNIQYF	TGTGCCAGCTCGCTGATCGGGACGATTGGAAACATTCAGTACTTC
TRBD2	TRBJ2-3	-	TRBV7-2	CASSWGRTSADTQYF	TGTGCCAGCAGCTGGGGGAGGACTAGCGCAGATACGCAGTATTTT
TRBD1	TRBJ1-1	-	TRBV15	CATSRDRGRGTEAFF	TGTGCCACCAGCCGGGACAGGGGCCGAGGAACTGAAGCTTTCTTT
TRBD1	TRBJ2-7	-	TRBV5-5	CASSPGQVNPLREQYF	TGTGCCAGCAGCCCGGGACAGGTCAATCCATTACGTGAGCAGTACTTC
-	TRBJ1-1	few	TRBV15	CATSREGAQAFF	TGTGCCACCAGCAGAGAGGGAGCCCAAGCTTTCTTT
TRBD1	TRBJ2-3	few	TRBV10-3	CAISPGTGSDTQYF	TGTGCCATCAGCCCCGGGACAGGGTCAGATACGCAGTATTTT
-	TRBJ1-1	few	TRBV29-1	CSVATLNTEAFF	TGCAGCGTTGCTACTTTGAACACTGAAGCTTTCTTT
-	TRBJ1-1	many	TRBV9	CASSPDGFEAFF	TGTGCCAGCAGCCCGGACGGCTTTGAAGCTTTCTTT
-	TRBJ2-3	many	TRBV27	CASSPRLGGTDTQYF	TGTGCCAGCAGTCCCCGTCTCGGGGGCACAGATACGCAGTATTTT
-	TRBJ2-2	-	TRBV9	CASSEPRDSANTGELFF	TGTGCCAGCAGCGAACCCCGGGACTCCGCGAACACCGGGGAGCTGTTTTTT
TRBD1	TRBJ2-1	few	TRBV11-2	CASSLGTGKNEQFF	TGTGCCAGCAGCTTAGGGACAGGGAAGAATGAGCAGTTCTTC
-	TRBJ2-7	few	TRBV20-1	CSARAGDEQYF	TGCAGTGCTAGAGCCGGTGACGAGCAGTACTTC
TRBD1	TRBJ1-2	once	TRBV29-1	CSVCCRGNNYGYTF	TGCAGCGTTTGTTGCAGGGGGAACAACTATGGCTACACCTTC
-	TRBJ1-2	many	TRBV6-6	CASSHGQLRDDYGYTF	TGTGCCAGCAGCCACGGACAGCTAAGGGACGACTATGGCTACACCTTC
-	TRBJ1-1	many	TRBV29-1	CSVVQEGTEAFF	TGCAGCGTTGTACAGGAGGGGACTGAAGCTTTCTTT